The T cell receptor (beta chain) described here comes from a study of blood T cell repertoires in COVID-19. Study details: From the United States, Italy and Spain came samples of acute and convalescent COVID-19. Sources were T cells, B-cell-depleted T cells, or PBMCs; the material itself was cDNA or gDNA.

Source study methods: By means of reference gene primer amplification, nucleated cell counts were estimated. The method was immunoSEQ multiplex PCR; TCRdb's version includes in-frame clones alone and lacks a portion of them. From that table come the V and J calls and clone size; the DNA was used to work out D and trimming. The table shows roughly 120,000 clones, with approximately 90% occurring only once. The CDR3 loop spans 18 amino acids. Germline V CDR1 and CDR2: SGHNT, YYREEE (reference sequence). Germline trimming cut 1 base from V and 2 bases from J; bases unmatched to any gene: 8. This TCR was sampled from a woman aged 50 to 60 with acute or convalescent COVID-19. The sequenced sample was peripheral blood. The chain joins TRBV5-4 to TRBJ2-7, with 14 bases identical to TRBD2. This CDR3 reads CASSLRGGTSGGTYEQYF. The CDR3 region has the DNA TGTGCCAGCAGCTTGCGTGGCGGGACTAGCGGGGGCACCTACGAGCAGTACTTC.